This T cell receptor (beta chain) was found in a study of T cell responses to AZD1222 COVID-19 vaccine listed by TCRdb under 2021. Notes on the research overall: A total of 240 or so trial participants underwent TCR sequencing, of whom under 220 had received two doses of AZD1222 and 26 had received two doses of the MenACWY control vaccine. Enrollment into the trials was organized by age into subgroups of 18-55, 56-69 and 70-plus years, and those subgroups contained approximately 160, 26 and 62 TCR-sequenced participants, respectively.

About this clone: The antigen this receptor binds is unknown. No base quality information exists; no much larger clone differs at one position.

The CDR3 measures 15 amino acids from cysteine to phenylalanine. Just CDR3 DNA is preserved here, 45 bases in frame from base 1. Sequences MRHNA (CDR1) and SNTAGT (CDR2) are obtained from the germline V gene. Trimming accounts for 5 bases at V and 2 bases at J, while the number of junction bases matched to no gene is 4. The CDR3 regions of human TCRbeta chains were subjected to immunosequencing. The original pipeline was this. TCRs in the repertoires were matched against a reference library of SARS-CoV-2-specific TCRs that had been generated with the MIRA antigen-specificity platform. Breadth was defined as the fraction of unique TCRs that were SARS-CoV-2-associated, and depth was defined as the fraction of total T cells that were SARS-CoV-2-associated. Using the MIRA data, each spike-specific TCR was mapped to the spike region that the TCR reacts to and placed in a CD4 or CD8 class. Log10-transformed breadth and depth values were compared by one-way ANOVA with Sidak's multiple comparisons tests. The immuneACCESS repertoire file appears here via TCRdb, limited to in-frame rearrangements. These files lack a portion of the clones; in checked studies, under half of the deficit traces to unresolved V genes, and the cause of the others is not known. V and J calls plus clone size are reproduced from that table; the DNA served to infer D and trimming. The sample table contains tens of thousands of clones; only one count was recorded for around 90% of them. The ten largest clones capture roughly 1.3% of the sample.

The time point label, as the study defines it: about 28 days (+/-7) after the second vaccine dose. AZD1222 recipients with second doses at about 4 weeks or about 12 weeks were pooled, because spike-specific TCR depth and breadth did not differ between schedules. Vaccinee samples were obtained from the UK trials COV001 and COV002, which included a single-blind randomized controlled phase 2/3 trial of AZD1222 (ChAdOx1 nCoV-19) in healthy adults. For TCRbeta chain sequencing, PBMC samples from trial participants were taken at day 0 and at day 28 after the second dose. The study at large found these results: In the small 56-69-year group, the increase in depth fell short of significance, most likely because of low power. Because no samples from the day 14 peak response were available, repertoires could be characterized only after the peak T cell response. Only five to seven AZD1222 recipients were SARS-CoV-2 seropositive at baseline, limiting conclusions about previously exposed vaccinees. Vaccine-associated CD4 TCRs spanned the whole spike protein, with dominant responses in regions 160-218 and 743-854. Most participants were white British and females outnumbered males, and the authors suggested that clonal diversity may have been underestimated. Epitopes outside the regions mutated in the B.1.351 and B.1.1.7 variants were reportedly recognized by nearly half of the unique spike-specific TCRs. After two AZD1222 doses, both the breadth and the depth of spike-specific TCRs were significantly higher than at day 0 and than in MenACWY recipients.

Sequences were derived from peripheral blood, sampled 28 days after the second AZD1222 dose. Recombination connected TRBV6-4 to TRBJ2-2; 8 middle bases align to TRBD1. The source is an adult who received the AZD1222 COVID-19 vaccine. CDR3 reads: CASSQGTGNTGELFF. The sequenced DNA: TGTGCCAGCAGTCAAGGGACAGGCAACACCGGGGAGCTGTTTTTT.